This T cell receptor (beta chain) came from a study of beta chain features in type 1 diabetes. The isolated RNA, all of it, was reverse transcribed, so expressed TCRB transcripts were what got sequenced. Method: immunoSEQ multiplex PCR; TCRdb's copy keeps in-frame clones and lacks some. The table lists hundreds of thousands of clones, 15% to 19% of them singletons. V trimming: 0 bases; J trimming: 5 bases; junction bases outside the gene matches: 6. The length of the CDR3 is 15 residues. CDR1 is LGHNA, CDR2 YSLEER, per germline. The source of this sequence is a man aged 18 to 30 in good health. The sample taken for sequencing was naive CD4+ T cells from blood. The gene calls are TRBV4-3 and TRBJ1-2; 7 bases are shared with TRBD1. CDR3 amino acids: CASSQETGTSYGYTF. The CDR3 DNA follows: TGCGCCAGCAGCCAAGAGACAGGGACCTCTTATGGCTACACCTTC.